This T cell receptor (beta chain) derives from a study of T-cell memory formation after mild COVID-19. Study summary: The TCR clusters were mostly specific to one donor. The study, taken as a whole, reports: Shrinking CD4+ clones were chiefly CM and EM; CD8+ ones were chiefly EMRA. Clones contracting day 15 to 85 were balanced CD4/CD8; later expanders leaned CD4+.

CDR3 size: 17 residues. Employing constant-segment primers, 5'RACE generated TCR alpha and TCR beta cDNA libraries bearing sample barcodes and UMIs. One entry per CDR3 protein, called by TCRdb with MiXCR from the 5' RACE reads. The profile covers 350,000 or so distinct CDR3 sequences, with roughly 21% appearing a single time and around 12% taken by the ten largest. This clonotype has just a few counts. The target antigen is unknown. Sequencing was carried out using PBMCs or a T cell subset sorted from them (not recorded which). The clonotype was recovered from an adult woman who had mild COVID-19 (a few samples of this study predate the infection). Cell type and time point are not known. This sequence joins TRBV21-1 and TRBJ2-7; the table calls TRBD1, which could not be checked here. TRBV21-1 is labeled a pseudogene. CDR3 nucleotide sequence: TGTGCCAGCAGCAAAGATCTTAGGGGGCCGACCTCCTACGAGCAGTACTTC. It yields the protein CASSKDLRGPTSYEQYF.